This TCR beta chain appears in the sequencing data of a study of cytotoxic CD8 clonotypes in ibrutinib-treated CLL. Study as a whole: In all, about a dozen patients were relapsed/refractory, some 15 were treatment-naive and roughly 18 were IGHV unmutated.

With sequencing, the targeted depth ranged from 1 in 200,000 to 1 in 1 million T cells. Sequencing used immunoSEQ multiplex PCR; TCRdb keeps in-frame clones, though not all of them. The sample consists of some 120,000 clones, 84% of them appearing once. CDR1 and CDR2 from the germline V gene are SGHVS and FQNEAQ. Trimming took off 5 bases at V and 6 bases at J, with 19 bases between the two ends. The CDR3 covers 15 residues. About this clone: Its antigen remains unidentified.

Overall study findings and caveats: Clonality correlated strongly with circulating CD8+ T cells and exceeded age-matched healthy donors at baseline. Rare overall, public clonotypes shrank or held steady under therapy.

The sequence was obtained from a human donor with chronic lymphocytic leukemia. The specimen was PBMCs, collected after 24 months of ibrutinib treatment. The chain joins TRBV7-8 to TRBJ1-1, with D possibly TRBD1 on 5 matching bases. Here the CDR3 DNA reads TGTGCCAGCAGCCACTCACAGGAAATGGGCGCTGAAGCTTTCTTT. It specifies CASSHSQEMGAEAFF.